This T cell receptor (beta chain) was identified during a study of cytomegalovirus exposure and HLA in healthy donors. With 60 Vbeta and 13 Jbeta primers, the PCR was carried out. The method was immunoSEQ multiplex PCR; TCRdb's version includes in-frame clones alone and lacks a portion of them. In the table there are over 100,000 clones, approximately 77% of which are singletons. CDR3 size: 15 residues. Germline CDR1 SGHNT, CDR2 YYREEE (reference sequence). With 4 bases removed from V and 9 bases from J, the gap between germline ends came to 20 bases. This clonotype originated in a woman between 40 and 55 years old in good health and CMV-seronegative. The V gene is TRBV5-4, the J gene TRBJ1-3; D is possibly TRBD1 (5 bases). Sequencing was carried out using PBMCs. The CDR3 spells CASSTTGLMEPTIYF. CDR3 coding DNA: TGTGCCAGCAGCACTACGGGACTCATGGAGCCCACCATATATTTT.